This T cell receptor beta chain was identified in a study of T-cell memory formation after mild COVID-19 (dated by TCRdb to the early 2020s). Regarding the complete study: TCR sequence clusters from the two donors were largely donor specific. In a couple of donors, T-cell clones that expanded and contracted after mild COVID-19 were tracked by sequencing TCRalpha and TCRbeta repertoires over time. The cohort was made up of two young adult volunteers, one female and one male, who were previously healthy. General study outcomes and caveats: Some responding clones were detected in pre-infection memory, which suggested that pre-existing cross-reactive memory T cells had joined the SARS-CoV-2 response. SARS-CoV-2 specificity of the second-wave clones peaking on day 37 was not confirmed. Only a couple of mild cases were covered in the study, and larger cohorts including severe cases with pre-infection samples were considered necessary. Contracting CD4+ clones were found mainly in CM and EM memory subsets, while CD8+ clones were enriched in EMRA. Clones that contracted from day 15 to 85 showed balanced CD4/CD8 phenotypes, whereas a second wave of clones that expanded from day 15 to 37 leaned towards CD4+.

Sequencing was carried out with an Illumina NovaSeq 6000. TCRalpha and TCRbeta cDNA libraries were built by 5'RACE with constant-segment primers, adding sample barcodes and unique molecular identifiers. RNA was extracted from every sample with Trizol reagent. Library amplification was performed in two PCR steps, and a second sample barcode and Illumina TruSeq adapters were introduced in the second step. Libraries were sequenced on an Illumina NovaSeq with 2 x 150 bp paired-end reads. On the authors' methods: The reads were demultiplexed and collapsed into UMI-guided consensus sequences using migec v1.2.7. Using mixcr v2.1.11, UMI consensuses were aligned to TRA and TRB V and J templates and then assembled into clonotypes. Clonotypes were classified as expanded or contracted when called significant by both edgeR and NoisET, with noise models trained on biological replicates. edgeR calls used a false discovery rate-adjusted p below 0.01 and a log2 fold-change threshold of 1. As an exploratory analysis of dynamics, max-normalized trajectories of the 1000 most abundant clonotypes were examined by PCA with hierarchical clustering. Each responding clone was given a CD4 or CD8 phenotype based on the CD4+ and CD8+ repertoires, which had been sequenced separately. Starting from the raw public reads, TCRdb applied fastp trimming at Q25, assembled clones with MiXCR and retained in-frame beta chains. Rows with one shared CDR3 protein collapse into an entry with the most common genes and DNA. The V and J calls come from TCRdb's annotation, not from the publication. The sample table records 100,000 to 120,000 distinct CDR3 sequences; about a sixth of these occur just once. The top ten hold around 5.1% of the sample.

Ficoll-Paque density gradient centrifugation was used to isolate PBMCs. This clonotype appeared a few times. Its antigen is not yet known. Per-base quality was not reported, and no clone a single base away is much larger than it. Trimmed from V: 5 bases; trimmed from J: 4 bases; junction bases lacking a gene match: 4. The CDR3 goes from the cysteine to the phenylalanine over 13 residues. The CDR3 DNA has 39 bases and is translated from base 1. The germline V gene gives CDR1 as SNHLY and CDR2 as FYNNEI. Sample: PBMCs or a T cell subset sorted from them (not recorded which). The chain couples TRBV2 to TRBJ1-2; 7 nucleotides in the junction match TRBD1. This TCR was recovered from a young man who had mild COVID-19 (a few samples of this study predate the infection). The sample titles of this study are shuffled in the database, so cell type and time point are left out; the donor was told from shared clones. The DNA reads TGTGCCAGCAGTACCCGGACAGGCTATGGCTACACCTTC. The resulting protein is CASSTRTGYGYTF.